The 15 T cell receptor beta chains in this list originate from one sample, sequenced in a study of PD-1 blockade in classical Hodgkin lymphoma. All patients experienced relapse after autologous stem cell transplantation, and brentuximab vedotin exposure was variable. Repertoires were generated with immunoSEQ multiplex PCR, while TCRdb's copy carries only in-frame clones and drops some. The sample records tens of thousands of clones, approximately 73% being singletons. The specimen was peripheral blood mononuclear cells (PBMCs), collected at baseline. Receptors originate from a human donor with classical Hodgkin lymphoma.

CDR3 loop: CASSEWGRDYGYTF. The CDR3 DNA sequence: TGCGCCAGCAGTGAGTGGGGCAGGGACTATGGCTACACCTTC. The chain recombines TRBV10-2 with TRBJ1-2; weak D call: TRBD1 (5 bases). Germline V gene data show CDR1 as WSHSY and CDR2 as SAAADI. Trimming stripped 1 base from V and 3 bases from J, with 9 bases between. The CDR3 covers 14 residues.

At least ten counts were recorded for this clone. V is TRBV6-1 and J is TRBJ1-1, with TRBD1 matching 7 bases. Germline trimming cut 6 bases from V and 0 bases from J; bases unmatched to any gene: 7. This CDR3 spans 15 amino acids. The germline gives CDR1 MNHNS, CDR2 SASEGT. The chain's CDR3 is CASRIDGQVNTEAFF. In DNA, the CDR3 is TGTGCCAGCAGAATAGATGGACAGGTGAACACTGAAGCTTTCTTT.

The V and J genes are TRBV7-8 and TRBJ2-1; TRBD2 is a possible D gene (5 bases). The CDR3 runs to 15 residues. V was shortened by 1 base and J by 6 bases, with 13 bases between the two germline ends. Germline CDR1 is SGHVS and CDR2 is FQNEAQ. The CDR3 is CASSLEARTGNEQFF. The CDR3 bases are TGTGCCAGCAGCTTAGAAGCTAGGACTGGCAATGAGCAGTTCTTC.

This clone was counted once. In nucleotides, the CDR3 is TGTGCCAGCAGCTTAGGTTTTGGCGGGGGACGCACAGATACGCAGTATTTT. Encoded protein: CASSLGFGGGRTDTQYF. The chain is built from TRBV7-9 and TRBJ2-3; 7 bases fit TRBD2. The CDR3 runs to 17 residues. J lost 1 base, V lost 1 base, and 8 bases had no gene match. Germline lookup yields CDR1 SEHNR and CDR2 FQNEAQ (reference sequence).

V gene TRBV4-1 combines with J gene TRBJ1-6; tentative D call: TRBD1 (5 bases). The germline gives CDR1 MGHRA, CDR2 YSYEKL. The CDR3 consists of 14 residues. Trimming pared 2 bases from V and 9 bases from J, leaving 11 bases between. CDR3 in DNA: TGCGCCAGCAGCCAATCTTTTGGGGGTTCACCCCTCCACTTT. It translates to CASSQSFGGSPLHF.

The chain couples TRBV30 to TRBJ1-1, with TRBD1 matching 7 bases. V lost 2 bases to trimming and J lost 1 base; unmatched junction nucleotides: 7. The CDR3 has 15 residues. CDR1 is GTSNPN, CDR2 SVGIG, per germline (reference sequence). The CDR3 region is CAWSYPGGWNTEAFF. In DNA form, the CDR3 reads TGTGCCTGGAGTTATCCAGGGGGTTGGAACACTGAAGCTTTCTTT.

The chain joins TRBV29-1 to TRBJ2-5; D is unclear. The CDR3 is 15 amino acids. Germline values: CDR1 SQVTM, CDR2 ANQGSEA. Between the trimmed V and J ends, which lost 2 bases and 5 bases, there was a span of 18 bases. The CDR3 sequence is CSVELVRGLGETQYF. The CDR3 coding sequence is TGCAGCGTTGAACTTGTGAGAGGCTTGGGGGAGACCCAGTACTTC. Filled out from reference TRBV29-1 and TRBJ2-5, the complete variable domain reads SAVISQKPSRDICQRGTSLTIQCQVDSQVTMMFWYRQQPGQSLTLIATANQGSEATYESGFVIDKFPISRPNLTFSTLTVSNMSPEDSSIYLCSVELVRGLGETQYFGPGTRLLVL.

The chain links TRBV23-1 to TRBJ1-2; unclear D gene. TRBV23-1 is designated an ORF whose function remains uncertain. V shed 0 bases and J shed 5 bases, with 10 bases lying between them. The CDR3 sequence is 14 residues long. The CDR3 DNA reads as TGCGCCAGCAGTCAATCTGGTCAGGAGTATGGCTACACCTTC. This sequence encodes CASSQSGQEYGYTF.

The sample holds a few counts of this clone. The chain has TRBV9 and TRBJ2-3; 9 positions match TRBD1. J was trimmed by 5 bases and V by 4 bases; bases with no gene match: 8. The length of the CDR3 is 15 residues. Germline assignment: CDR1 SGDLS and CDR2 YYNGEE. CDR3 in DNA: TGTGCCAGCAGCCGGGGGGACAGGGCACAAGATACGCAGTATTTT. Translation: CASSRGDRAQDTQYF.

The V gene is TRBV7-3, the J gene TRBJ2-3; D uncertain. The CDR3 loop spans 15 amino acids. CDR1 SGHTA and CDR2 FQGTGA come from the germline V gene. V was pared by 2 bases and J by 6 bases, with 15 bases between. The CDR3 DNA is TGTGCCAGCAGCTTAGGAGCAAGGTACCGGGATACGCAGTATTTT. It encodes CASSLGARYRDTQYF. Filled out from reference TRBV7-3 and TRBJ2-3, the complete variable domain reads GAGVSQTPSNKVTEKGKYVELRCDPISGHTALYWYRQSLGQGPEFLIYFQGTGAADDSGLPNDRFFAVRPEGSVSTLKIQRTERGDSAVYLCASSLGARYRDTQYFGPGTRLTVL.

The chain employs TRBV19 and TRBJ1-5; D is perhaps TRBD1 (5 bases). Trimming shortened V by 4 bases and J by 5 bases, and 15 bases separated the two germline ends. Germline-derived CDR1 and CDR2 are LNHDA and SQIVND (reference sequence). The CDR3 runs 15 residues. The CDR3 region has the DNA TGTGCCAGTAGTAACGAGGGGCGCAGGGATCAGCCCCAGCATTTT. This translates into CASSNEGRRDQPQHF. The entire variable domain, with the rest obtained from reference TRBV19 and TRBJ1-5, is as follows: DGGITQSPKYLFRKEGQNVTLSCEQNLNHDAMYWYRQDPGQGLRLIYYSQIVNDFQKGDIAEGYSVSREKKESFPLTVTSAQKNPTAFYLCASSNEGRRDQPQHFGDGTRLSIL.

The chain has TRBV7-9 and TRBJ2-5; TRBD2 matches 10 bases. The CDR3 contains 16 residues. V was pared by 5 bases and J by 5 bases, with 11 bases of the junction left unmatched. The germline V gene has CDR1 SEHNR and CDR2 FQNEAQ (reference sequence). This chain's CDR3 is CASSPEVAGGGETQYF. The DNA for the CDR3 is TGTGCCAGCAGCCCCGAGGTAGCGGGGGGAGGGGAGACCCAGTACTTC. The entire variable domain, with the rest obtained from reference TRBV7-9 and TRBJ2-5, is as follows: DTGVSQNPRHKITKRGQNVTFRCDPISEHNRLYWYRQTLGQGPEFLTYFQNEAQLEKSRLLSDRFSAERPKGSFSTLEIQRTEQGDSAMYLCASSPEVAGGGETQYFGPGTRLLVL.

V is TRBV6-6 and J is TRBJ1-1; a weak D match, TRBD1 (5 bases). The CDR3 contains 14 residues. Trimming shortened V by 7 bases and J by 3 bases, and 15 bases separated the two germline ends. Per germline, CDR1 MNHNY and CDR2 SVGAGI (reference sequence). The CDR3 is CASTLPGQHTEAFF. DNA of the CDR3: TGTGCCAGCACCCTACCGGGGCAACACACTGAAGCTTTCTTT.

The chain has TRBV15 and TRBJ2-2; a possible D gene is TRBD1 (6 bases). CDR3 length: 15 residues. Per germline, CDR1 LNHNV and CDR2 YYDKDF (reference sequence). Trimming cost V 0 bases and J 8 bases, with 13 bases left between them. The CDR3, as DNA: TGTGCCACCAGCAGAGATCAGTCAGGGGCGGGGGAGCTGTTTTTT. Protein: CATSRDQSGAGELFF.

The chain couples TRBV27 to TRBJ1-5; D not resolved. The germline gives CDR1 MNHEY, CDR2 SMNVEV (reference sequence). The V gene lost 5 bases and the J gene lost 0 bases, with 20 bases spanning the gap. The CDR3 totals 18 residues. The CDR3 loop reads CASSPPPEGTGSNQPQHF. The DNA of the CDR3 is TGTGCCAGCAGTCCCCCCCCGGAAGGAACGGGTAGCAATCAGCCCCAGCATTTT.